The 31 T cell receptor beta chains presented below share a single source sample, sequenced in a study of cytomegalovirus exposure and HLA in healthy donors. The PCR had 60 Vbeta and 13 Jbeta primers. Assay used: immunoSEQ multiplex PCR; TCRdb lists only in-frame clones, some missing. Of around 68,000 clones listed, 65% to 90% are singletons. Sequenced material: PBMCs. The receptors here all came from a female donor in good health and CMV-seronegative.

This sequence joins TRBV28 and TRBJ1-2, with D perhaps matching TRBD1 (6 bases). V lost 4 bases to trimming and J lost 5 bases, with 11 bases between them. The germline CDR1 and CDR2 sequences are MDHEN and SYDVKM. CDR3 length equals 13 residues. The CDR3 here is CASSSGTQYGYTF. The CDR3 DNA follows: TGTGCCAGCAGTTCCGGGACACAGTATGGCTACACCTTC.

This clone has only one observation. V is TRBV14 and J is TRBJ2-1, with 13 bases fitting TRBD2. The CDR3 runs to 20 residues. The germline V gene has CDR1 SGHDN and CDR2 FVKESK. The J segment lost 0 bases and the V segment lost 6 bases, leaving 14 bases of the junction unmatched. In nucleotides, the CDR3 is TGTGCCAGCAGTGAAAGGGTGGGACTAGCGGGATGGAGCTCCTACAATGAGCAGTTCTTC. Protein sequence: CASSERVGLAGWSSYNEQFF.

CDR3 nucleotide sequence: TGTGCCAGCAGCCGGGGACAGTCCTCAACTAATGAAAAACTGTTTTTT. Amino acid sequence: CASSRGQSSTNEKLFF. This chain connects TRBV5-4 to TRBJ1-4; 7 bases are shared with TRBD1. With 4 bases clipped from V and 0 bases from J, the junction kept 6 bases outside the gene matches. Germline loops: CDR1 SGHNT, CDR2 YYREEE (reference sequence). This CDR3 has 16 residues. Together with reference TRBV5-4 and TRBJ1-4, the CDR3 gives the full variable domain: ETGVTQSPTHLIKTRGQQVTLRCSSQSGHNTVSWYQQALGQGPQFIFQYYREEENGRGNFPPRFSGLQFPNYSSELNVNALELDDSALYLCASSRGQSSTNEKLFFGSGTQLSVL.

This chain connects TRBV6-5 to TRBJ1-5; D perhaps matches TRBD1 (5 bases). Trimming stripped 0 bases from V and 5 bases from J, with 14 bases between. The CDR3 loop spans 16 amino acids. CDR1 MNHEY and CDR2 SVGAGI come from the germline V gene. The CDR3 DNA sequence: TGTGCCAGCAGTTACTCAGGGCAGACCAGGGATCAGCCCCAGCATTTT. Amino acids: CASSYSGQTRDQPQHF.

V and J are TRBV21-1 and TRBJ2-7; TRBD1 is the table's D call and was not checked against the DNA. TRBV21-1 is a documented pseudogene. CDR3 length: 16 amino acids. The CDR3 sequence: CASSRPRQGSSYEQYF. The CDR3 nucleotides read TGTGCCAGCAGCAGACCCCGACAGGGGAGCTCCTACGAGCAGTACTTC.

This rearrangement joins TRBV28 to TRBJ2-5; 7 positions agree with TRBD1. CDR1 and CDR2 from the germline V gene are MDHEN and SYDVKM. After removal of 6 bases from V and 5 bases from J, the junction contained 21 bases not matched to a gene. The CDR3 is 18 amino acids. The DNA for the CDR3 is TGTGCCAGCAGCGACAGGGCACTGGATACGGCGAGAACGGAGACCCAGTACTTC. Encoded protein: CASSDRALDTARTETQYF.

J is TRBJ2-5 and V is TRBV6-4; 9 bases map to TRBD2. The V and J ends lost 0 bases and 5 bases, in that order; junction bases with no gene match: 13. Per the germline V gene, CDR1 is MRHNA and CDR2 is SNTAGT. CDR3 size: 18 residues. In DNA form, the CDR3 reads TGTGCCAGCAGTGACTCTACCGGGCTAGCGGGATTTAGGGAGACCCAGTACTTC. Its translation: CASSDSTGLAGFRETQYF.

The chain's CDR3 is CASTSRGDEQFF. CDR3 bases: TGTGCCAGCACCTCGCGGGGAGATGAGCAGTTCTTC. The V and J genes are TRBV6-5 and TRBJ2-1; TRBD2 might be the D (6 bases). The CDR3 extends over 12 amino acids. Germline CDR1 and CDR2: MNHEY and SVGAGI. The V end lost 7 bases, the J end lost 8 bases, and 12 bases lay between the germline ends.

V is TRBV4-3 and J is TRBJ2-1, with 7 bases aligning to TRBD2. This CDR3 is built from 16 residues. Looked up from germline, CDR1 is LGHNA and CDR2 is YSLEER. V dropped 0 bases and J dropped 2; count of bases not matched to a gene: 4. In DNA form, the CDR3 reads TGCGCCAGCAGCCAAGAAGGACTAGAGGCCTACAATGAGCAGTTCTTC. This translates into CASSQEGLEAYNEQFF.

This rearrangement joins TRBV6-5 to TRBJ2-7, with a weak D call TRBD2 (6 bases). This CDR3 contains 13 residues. V dropped 2 bases and J dropped 4 bases, with 9 bases sitting between them. From germline, CDR1 is MNHEY and CDR2 SVGAGI. The CDR3 DNA reads TGTGCCAGCAGTTACCCCGGGACTTACGAGCAGTACTTC. Translated: CASSYPGTYEQYF.

This chain links TRBV28 with TRBJ2-2; D might be TRBD1 (5 bases). V lost 6 bases to trimming and J lost 9 bases, with 11 bases between them. The CDR3 has 12 residues. The germline V gene has CDR1 MDHEN and CDR2 SYDVKM. CDR3 loop: CASSRTIRELFF. Written as DNA, the CDR3 is TGTGCCAGCAGCAGGACAATCAGGGAGCTGTTTTTT.

The gene calls are TRBV18 and TRBJ2-7; possible D gene TRBD1, 5 bases. Trimming cost V 4 bases and J 5 bases, with 15 bases left between them. Germline values: CDR1 KGHSH, CDR2 LQKENI. The CDR3 is 14 amino acids. Written as DNA, the CDR3 is TGTGCCAGCTCACTGACTGGGGCCTGGGACGAGCAGTACTTC. Its translation is CASSLTGAWDEQYF. The full variable domain, its missing parts supplied by reference TRBV18 and TRBJ2-7, is NAGVMQNPRHLVRRRGQEARLRCSPMKGHSHVYWYRQLPEEGLKFMVYLQKENIIDESGMPKERFSAEFPKEGPSILRIQQVVRGDSAAYFCASSLTGAWDEQYFGPGTRLTVT.

The V call is TRBV18, the J call TRBJ1-2, with a tentative D call TRBD1 (5 bases). V lost 3 bases and J lost 3, with 17 bases in between. Germline V CDR1 and CDR2: KGHSH, LQKENI. The CDR3 loop spans 16 amino acids. CDR3 amino acids: CASSPPGGEPDYGYTF. DNA of the CDR3: TGTGCCAGCTCACCCCCGGGAGGGGAGCCGGACTATGGCTACACCTTC.

The chain joins TRBV19 to TRBJ2-2, with TRBD1 matching 8 bases. The CDR3 spans 14 residues. Germline CDR1 LNHDA, CDR2 SQIVND (reference sequence). V was clipped by 6 bases and J by 4 bases; unmatched bases: 4. Here the CDR3 DNA reads TGTGCCAGTAGGGGACAGGCGGGCACCGGGGAGCTGTTTTTT. This codes for CASRGQAGTGELFF.

The chain has TRBV7-9 and TRBJ1-6, with D unclear. Germline V gene data show CDR1 as SEHNR and CDR2 as FQNEAQ (reference sequence). The CDR3 is 15 amino acids. Trimming shortened V by 1 base and J by 3 bases, and 7 bases separated the two germline ends. CDR3 sequence reads: CASSLGSFYNSPLHF. DNA for the CDR3: TGTGCCAGCAGCTTAGGCAGTTTCTATAATTCACCCCTCCACTTT.

The rearrangement joins TRBV7-2 to TRBJ2-3, with D perhaps matching TRBD1 (5 bases). There are 14 residues in the CDR3. Germline CDR1 reads SGHTA; CDR2 reads FQGNSA. V lost 6 bases and J 4 bases, leaving 14 bases between the germline ends. The CDR3 nucleotides are TGTGCCAGCAGGCAGGTGGAAGGGGCAGATACGCAGTATTTT. Its protein product is CASRQVEGADTQYF. Looking up the rest from reference TRBV7-2 and TRBJ2-3 gives the full variable domain: GAGVSQSPSNKVTEKGKDVELRCDPISGHTALYWYRQSLGQGLEFLIYFQGNSAPDKSGLPSDRFSAERTGGSVSTLTIQRTQQEDSAVYLCASRQVEGADTQYFGPGTRLTVL.

The J gene is TRBJ1-1, the V gene TRBV6-1, with a weak D call TRBD1 (5 bases). The V end lost 6 bases, the J end lost 7 bases, and 9 bases lay between the germline ends. CDR1 and CDR2 (germline): MNHNS, SASEGT. The CDR3 is made up of 11 amino acids. This CDR3 is CASSPQGEAFF. In DNA, the CDR3 is TGTGCCAGCAGCCCTCAGGGTGAAGCTTTCTTT.

The rearrangement uses TRBV9 and TRBJ1-5; D is uncertain. V was trimmed by 3 bases and J by 3 bases, leaving 16 bases between them. This CDR3 has 16 residues. Germline V gives CDR1 SGDLS, CDR2 YYNGEE. The DNA of the CDR3 is TGTGCCAGCAGCGCCCACCCATCAGGCCCCAATCAGCCCCAGCATTTT. This gives the protein CASSAHPSGPNQPQHF.

V gene TRBV2 combines with J gene TRBJ2-7, with 10 positions matching TRBD1. V gave up 5 bases and J gave up 5 bases; unmatched junction bases: 3. The CDR3 spans 13 residues. CDR1 and CDR2 (germline): SNHLY, FYNNEI. This CDR3 reads CASSRQGAHEQYF. CDR3 coding DNA: TGTGCCAGCAGTAGACAGGGGGCCCACGAGCAGTACTTC.

This chain joins TRBV7-2 and TRBJ2-2, with TRBD2 matching 9 bases. Losses at the gene ends were 5 bases for V and 7 bases for J; bases not matched to a gene: 14. Germline V lookup: CDR1 SGHTA, CDR2 FQGNSA. The length of the CDR3 is 17 residues. The CDR3 loop is CASSPSSGGFFGGELFF. The CDR3 bases are TGTGCCAGCAGCCCCTCCAGCGGGGGGTTTTTTGGCGGGGAGCTGTTTTTT.

The chain carries TRBV7-6 and TRBJ1-1; tentatively, D is TRBD1 (5 bases). CDR1 and CDR2 from the germline V gene are SGHVS and FNYEAQ. The ends were cut back, 5 bases at V and 4 bases at J, with 14 bases in the middle. The CDR3 runs to 14 residues. CDR3 DNA: TGTGCCAGCAGCCCGGTCGGGGGGGGCACTGAAGCTTTCTTT. Translation gives CASSPVGGGTEAFF.

A single count supports this clone. This rearrangement joins TRBV28 to TRBJ1-2; D is perhaps TRBD1 (6 bases). Trimming took off 8 bases at V and 5 bases at J, with 9 bases between the two ends. Germline V gives CDR1 MDHEN, CDR2 SYDVKM. CDR3 length: 11 residues. CDR3 loop: CASGQTYGYTF. CDR3 nucleotides: TGTGCCAGCGGACAGACGTATGGCTACACCTTC.

On this clone itself: One end of the junction does not line up with germline, which may come from a read error. The CDR3 reads CVSSPSGGASGYTF. CDR3 in DNA: TGTGTCAGCAGCCCGTCAGGGGGCGCGTCCGGCTACACCTTC. The rearrangement uses TRBV11-2 and TRBJ1-2, with 8 nucleotides matching TRBD1. Germline V gene data show CDR1 as SGHAT and CDR2 as FQNNGV. The CDR3 has 14 amino acids.

This clone came up a few times. CDR3 sequence: CASSWTSGRQAKNIQYF. CDR3 nucleotide sequence: TGTGCCAGCTCCTGGACTAGCGGACGCCAAGCCAAAAACATTCAGTACTTC. The chain is built from TRBV18 and TRBJ2-4, with 10 positions matching TRBD2. From germline, CDR1 is KGHSH and CDR2 LQKENI. This CDR3 is built from 17 residues. Losses at the gene ends were 6 bases for V and 0 bases for J; bases not matched to a gene: 8. Combining the CDR3 with reference TRBV18 and TRBJ2-4 gives the whole variable domain NAGVMQNPRHLVRRRGQEARLRCSPMKGHSHVYWYRQLPEEGLKFMVYLQKENIIDESGMPKERFSAEFPKEGPSILRIQQVVRGDSAAYFCASSWTSGRQAKNIQYFGAGTRLSVL.

V and J are TRBV7-9 and TRBJ1-1; 8 bases map to TRBD1. V trimming: 5 bases; J trimming: 1 base; junction bases outside the gene matches: 9. Per germline, CDR1 SEHNR and CDR2 FQNEAQ (reference sequence). The CDR3 is 16 residues long. CDR3 sequence reads: CASSQQGGMRNTEAFF. DNA for the CDR3: TGTGCCAGCAGCCAACAGGGGGGGATGAGGAACACTGAAGCTTTCTTT.

This sequence joins TRBV5-6 and TRBJ1-1; D call uncertain. Trimming left V 0 bases short and J 5 bases short, with 11 bases between. CDR1 and CDR2 (germline): SGHDT, YYEEEE. The CDR3 length is 14 residues. CDR3 protein: CASSLVEGWTEAFF. The CDR3 nucleotides read TGTGCCAGCAGCTTGGTGGAGGGCTGGACTGAAGCTTTCTTT. Full variable domain (rest looked up from reference TRBV5-6 and TRBJ1-1): DAGVTQSPTHLIKTRGQQVTLRCSPKSGHDTVSWYQQALGQGPQFIFQYYEEEERQRGNFPDRFSGHQFPNYSSELNVNALLLGDSALYLCASSLVEGWTEAFFGQGTRLTVV.

The chain uses TRBV19 and TRBJ2-2; 10 bases are a match to TRBD1. The CDR3 totals 14 residues. The V gene's germline CDR1 is LNHDA and CDR2 SQIVND (reference sequence). Trimming removed 9 bases from V and 6 bases from J; junction bases left unmatched: 7. As DNA, the CDR3 is TGTGCCAGCCTACCGGGACAGGGGTCCGGGGAGCTGTTTTTT. It yields the protein CASLPGQGSGELFF. Using reference TRBV19 and TRBJ2-2 for the parts outside the CDR3, the full variable domain is DGGITQSPKYLFRKEGQNVTLSCEQNLNHDAMYWYRQDPGQGLRLIYYSQIVNDFQKGDIAEGYSVSREKKESFPLTVTSAQKNPTAFYLCASLPGQGSGELFFGEGSRLTVL.

V is TRBV27 and J is TRBJ1-6; TRBD1 aligns across 7 bases. This CDR3 has 19 amino acids. With V trimmed by 2 bases and J by 5 bases, 15 bases remained unmatched. The germline CDR1 and CDR2 sequences are MNHEY and SMNVEV (reference sequence). The CDR3 is CASSLTDPGQRIDNSPLHF. The CDR3 bases are TGTGCCAGCAGTTTAACGGATCCGGGACAGCGAATTGATAATTCACCCCTCCACTTT.

With respect to this clone: One end of the junction fails to match germline, which may point to a read error. Other DNA sequences of this sample code for an identical CDR3. The chain uses TRBV28 and TRBJ1-5; tentatively, D is TRBD1 (6 bases). Germline V lookup: CDR1 MDHEN, CDR2 SYDVKM. This CDR3 has 15 amino acids. Here the CDR3 reads CASTILPGGGQPQHF. The CDR3, as DNA: TGCGCCAGCACTATATTACCGGGAGGGGGACAGCCCCAGCATTTT.

The chain carries TRBV7-8 and TRBJ1-4; no clear D. CDR3 length equals 14 residues. The ends were cut back, 2 bases at V and 8 bases at J, with 12 bases in the middle. The germline CDR1 and CDR2 sequences are SGHVS and FQNEAQ. CDR3 region: CASSLTRGGEKLFF. The CDR3 DNA reads TGTGCCAGCAGCTTAACACGGGGTGGGGAAAAACTGTTTTTT.

The chain carries TRBV4-1 and TRBJ1-6, with 10 positions matching TRBD1. Germline CDR1 and CDR2: MGHRA and YSYEKL. V lost 0 bases and J lost 7; bases outside the gene matches: 3. This CDR3 is built from 16 residues. The DNA of the CDR3 is TGCGCCAGCAGCCAAGATGGGGGACAGGGGAATTCACCCCTCCACTTT. This codes for CASSQDGGQGNSPLHF.